This entry concerns a single T cell receptor (beta chain). The treatment denotes: randomized to nivolumab then ipilimumab (arm A) or the reverse (arm B). No patient had prior DNA-damaging chemotherapy. From thawed PBMCs, live CD3+CD8+ cells negative for CD19 and CD56 were sorted. The data originate from a study of sequential checkpoint blockade in melanoma. Study in general: Arm A got nivolumab then ipilimumab; arm B the reverse, 1:1. Each arm's sequence ended with maintenance nivolumab.

TCRdb keeps only in-frame clones here, not all; method: immunoSEQ multiplex PCR. The table records over 15,000 clones, 55% to 70% of them present only once. Germline V gene data show CDR1 as SGHTA and CDR2 as FQGNSA. The CDR3 contains 13 residues. The chain employs TRBV7-2 and TRBJ2-7; TRBD1 aligns across 7 bases. Specimen: CD8+ T cells sorted from blood (inferred from file names), collected from a patient given nivolumab and ipilimumab in sequence. The TCR sequence derives from a human donor with melanoma. Here the CDR3 DNA reads TGTGCCAGCAGCTTATCTAAAGGGACAGCCCCTGGGGTG. Encoded protein: CASSLSKGTAPGV.